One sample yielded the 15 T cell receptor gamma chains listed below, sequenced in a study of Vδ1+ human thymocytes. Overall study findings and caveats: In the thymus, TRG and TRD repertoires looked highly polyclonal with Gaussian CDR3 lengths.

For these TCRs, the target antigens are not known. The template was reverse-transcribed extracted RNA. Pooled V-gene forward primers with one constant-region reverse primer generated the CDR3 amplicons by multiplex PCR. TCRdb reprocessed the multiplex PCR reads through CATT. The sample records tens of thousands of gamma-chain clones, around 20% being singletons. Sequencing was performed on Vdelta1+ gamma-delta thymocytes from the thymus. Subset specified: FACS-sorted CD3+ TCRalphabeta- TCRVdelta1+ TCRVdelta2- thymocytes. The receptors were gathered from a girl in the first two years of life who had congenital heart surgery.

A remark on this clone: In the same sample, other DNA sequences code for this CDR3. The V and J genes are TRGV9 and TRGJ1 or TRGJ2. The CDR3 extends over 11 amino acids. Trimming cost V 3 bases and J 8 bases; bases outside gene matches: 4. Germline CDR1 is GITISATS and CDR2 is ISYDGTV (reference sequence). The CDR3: CALWEPNKKLF. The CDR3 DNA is TGTGCCTTGTGGGAGCCAAATAAGAAACTCTTT.

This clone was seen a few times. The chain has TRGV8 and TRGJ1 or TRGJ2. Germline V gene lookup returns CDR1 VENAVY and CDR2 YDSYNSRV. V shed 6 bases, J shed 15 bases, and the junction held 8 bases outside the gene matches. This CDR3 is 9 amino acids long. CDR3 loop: CATWLLGLF. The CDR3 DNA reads TGTGCCACCTGGTTACTAGGACTCTTT.

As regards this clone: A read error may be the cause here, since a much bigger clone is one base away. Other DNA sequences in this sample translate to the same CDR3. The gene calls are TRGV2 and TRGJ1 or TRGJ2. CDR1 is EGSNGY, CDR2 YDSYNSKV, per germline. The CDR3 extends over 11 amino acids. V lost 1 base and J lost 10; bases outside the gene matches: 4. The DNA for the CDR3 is TGTGCCACCTGGGACGGAAAGAAGAAACTCTTT. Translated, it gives CATWDGKKKLF.

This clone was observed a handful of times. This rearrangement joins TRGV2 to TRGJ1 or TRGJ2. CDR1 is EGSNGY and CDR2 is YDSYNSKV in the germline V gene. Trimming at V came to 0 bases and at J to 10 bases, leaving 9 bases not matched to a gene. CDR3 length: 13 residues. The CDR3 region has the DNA TGTGCCACCTGGGACGGGCTGCTCCAAAAGAAACTCTTT. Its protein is CATWDGLLQKKLF.

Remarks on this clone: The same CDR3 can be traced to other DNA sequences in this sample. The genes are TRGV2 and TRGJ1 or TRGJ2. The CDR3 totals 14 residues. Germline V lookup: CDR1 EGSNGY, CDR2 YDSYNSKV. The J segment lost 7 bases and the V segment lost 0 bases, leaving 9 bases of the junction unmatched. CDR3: CATWDGPGRYKKLF. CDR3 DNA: TGTGCCACCTGGGACGGGCCAGGGAGGTATAAGAAACTCTTT.

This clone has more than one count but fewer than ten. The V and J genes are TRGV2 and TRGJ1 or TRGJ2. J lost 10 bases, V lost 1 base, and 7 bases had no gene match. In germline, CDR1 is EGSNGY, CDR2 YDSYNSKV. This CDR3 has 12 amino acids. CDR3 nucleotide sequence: TGTGCCACCTGGGACGGTATCAGCAAGAAACTCTTT. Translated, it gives CATWDGISKKLF.

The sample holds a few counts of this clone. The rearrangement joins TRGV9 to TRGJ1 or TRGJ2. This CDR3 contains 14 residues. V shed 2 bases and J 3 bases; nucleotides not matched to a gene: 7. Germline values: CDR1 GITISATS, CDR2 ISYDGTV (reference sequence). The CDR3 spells CALWEGLLYYKKLF. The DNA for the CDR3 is TGTGCCTTGTGGGAGGGCCTCCTTTATTATAAGAAACTCTTT.

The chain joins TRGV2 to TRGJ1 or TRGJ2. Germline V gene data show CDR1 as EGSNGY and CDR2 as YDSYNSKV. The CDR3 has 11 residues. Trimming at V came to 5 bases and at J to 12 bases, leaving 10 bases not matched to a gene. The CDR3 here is CATWVYQGKLF. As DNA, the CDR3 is TGTGCCACCTGGGTCTATCAAGGGAAACTCTTT.

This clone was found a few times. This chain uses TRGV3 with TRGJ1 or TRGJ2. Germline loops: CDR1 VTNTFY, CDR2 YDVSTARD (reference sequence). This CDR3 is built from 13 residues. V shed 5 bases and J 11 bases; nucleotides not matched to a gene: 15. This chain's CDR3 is CATWALGLSEKLF. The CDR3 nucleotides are TGTGCCACCTGGGCCCTGGGGCTAAGTGAGAAACTCTTT.

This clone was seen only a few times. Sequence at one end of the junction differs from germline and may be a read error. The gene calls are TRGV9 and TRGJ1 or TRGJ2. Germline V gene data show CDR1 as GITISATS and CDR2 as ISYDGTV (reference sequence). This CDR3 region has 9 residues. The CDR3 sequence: CALWEVLTF. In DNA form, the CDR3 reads TGTGCCTTGTGGGAGGTGCTAACCTTT.

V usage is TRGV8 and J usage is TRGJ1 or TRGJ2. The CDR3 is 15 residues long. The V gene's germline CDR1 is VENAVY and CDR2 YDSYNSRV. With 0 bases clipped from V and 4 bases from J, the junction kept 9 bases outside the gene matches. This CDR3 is CATWDRQSGYYKKLF. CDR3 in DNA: TGTGCCACCTGGGATAGGCAGTCGGGCTATTATAAGAAACTCTTT.

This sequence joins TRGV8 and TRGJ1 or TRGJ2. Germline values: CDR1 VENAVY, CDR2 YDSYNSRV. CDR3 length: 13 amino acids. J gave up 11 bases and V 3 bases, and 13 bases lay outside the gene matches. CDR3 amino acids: CATWDRLLFQKLF. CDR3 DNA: TGTGCCACCTGGGATCGGCTATTATTTCAGAAACTCTTT.

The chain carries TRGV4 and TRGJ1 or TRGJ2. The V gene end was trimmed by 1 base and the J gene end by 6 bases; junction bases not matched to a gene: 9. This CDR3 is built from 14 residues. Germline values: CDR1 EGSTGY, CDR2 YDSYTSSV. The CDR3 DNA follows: TGTGCCACCTGGGATGGCAATCGAGGTTATAAGAAACTCTTT. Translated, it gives CATWDGNRGYKKLF.

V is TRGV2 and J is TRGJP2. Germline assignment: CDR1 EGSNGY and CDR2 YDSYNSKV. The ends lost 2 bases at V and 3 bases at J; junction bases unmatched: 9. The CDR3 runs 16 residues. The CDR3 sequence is CATWDAIDGSDWIKTF. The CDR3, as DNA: TGTGCCACCTGGGACGCCATCGACGGTAGTGATTGGATCAAGACGTTT.

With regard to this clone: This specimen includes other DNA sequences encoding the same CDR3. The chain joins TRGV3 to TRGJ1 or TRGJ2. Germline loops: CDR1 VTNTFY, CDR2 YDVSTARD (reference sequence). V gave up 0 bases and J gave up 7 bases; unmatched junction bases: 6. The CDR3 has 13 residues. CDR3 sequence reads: CATWDRSHYKKLF. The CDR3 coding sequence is TGTGCCACCTGGGACAGGTCGCACTATAAGAAACTCTTT.